The 13 T cell receptor beta chains presented below share a single source sample, sequenced in a study of a mutant IDH1 vaccine in newly diagnosed glioma. Sequencing was performed with immunoSEQ multiplex PCR; in TCRdb, only in-frame clones are kept and a portion is missing. The sample records tens of thousands of clones, roughly 82% being singletons. These receptors lack a known antigen. The sample's time point: week 47, end of study. Topical imiquimod was applied with each vaccine dose, which held 300 ug of mutant IDH1 20-mer peptide. The sequencing here drew on PBMCs, taken from a glioma patient whose treatment included an IDH1 peptide vaccine. These TCRs come from a man younger than 35 with glioma. Some clones in this sample may be carry-over from other donors' samples.

The chain employs TRBV7-9 and TRBJ1-3; TRBD1 is a possible D gene (5 bases). The germline gives CDR1 SEHNR, CDR2 FQNEAQ (reference sequence). The CDR3 consists of 17 residues. Trimming cost V 4 bases and J 5 bases, with 21 bases left between them. In DNA form, the CDR3 reads TGTGCCAGCAGCTCAAACCTCCTCGGGACTCTACGAAACACCATATATTTT. Amino acid sequence: CASSSNLLGTLRNTIYF. Drawing the rest from reference TRBV7-9 and TRBJ1-3, the complete variable domain is DTGVSQNPRHKITKRGQNVTFRCDPISEHNRLYWYRQTLGQGPEFLTYFQNEAQLEKSRLLSDRFSAERPKGSFSTLEIQRTEQGDSAMYLCASSSNLLGTLRNTIYFGEGSWLTVV.

The chain uses TRBV27 and TRBJ1-1; 9 nucleotides align to TRBD1. Germline CDR1 reads MNHEY; CDR2 reads SMNVEV (reference sequence). The V gene end was trimmed by 3 bases and the J gene end by 7 bases; junction bases not matched to a gene: 6. This CDR3 comprises 14 residues. CDR3 residues: CASSFRRDRVEAFF. The DNA for the CDR3 is TGTGCCAGCAGTTTCCGCCGGGACAGGGTTGAAGCTTTCTTT.

The J gene is TRBJ2-7, the V gene TRBV7-2, with D possibly being TRBD1 (5 bases). The CDR3 is 14 amino acids. Germline loops: CDR1 SGHTA, CDR2 FQGNSA. V lost 0 bases and J 3 bases, leaving 9 bases between the germline ends. The CDR3 DNA reads as TGTGCCAGCAGCTTAGCAGGGGCCGACTACGAGCAGTACTTC. It yields the protein CASSLAGADYEQYF.

Here the CDR3 DNA reads TGTGCCACCAGCAGAGCAACCGGGACAGGGGGCGCCCGGAACACCATATATTTT. Translated, it gives CATSRATGTGGARNTIYF. This chain links TRBV15 with TRBJ1-3, with TRBD1 identical over 12 bases. The germline V gene has CDR1 LNHNV and CDR2 YYDKDF (reference sequence). The ends lost 1 base at V and 7 bases at J; junction bases unmatched: 11. The CDR3 contains 18 residues.

The chain uses TRBV5-1 and TRBJ2-1, with no clear D. Trimming removed 4 bases at V and 0 bases at J, with 17 bases between. The CDR3 spans 17 residues. Germline V gives CDR1 SGHRS, CDR2 YFSETQ. Here the CDR3 reads CASSPPGSTRSYNEQFF. The CDR3 DNA reads TGCGCCAGCAGCCCACCTGGTAGCACCCGCTCCTACAATGAGCAGTTCTTC.

The chain employs TRBV29-1 and TRBJ2-7; 10 bases line up with TRBD1. The length of the CDR3 is 11 residues. V gave up 4 bases and J gave up 6 bases; unmatched junction bases: 0. Germline values: CDR1 SQVTM, CDR2 ANQGSEA. The CDR3 sequence: CSVGQGAEQYF. The CDR3 bases are TGCAGCGTTGGACAGGGGGCCGAGCAGTACTTC.

V usage is TRBV30 and J usage is TRBJ2-3; 7 nucleotides align to TRBD2. There are 14 residues in the CDR3. V lost 0 bases to trimming and J lost 3 bases; unmatched junction nucleotides: 3. Looked up from germline, CDR1 is GTSNPN and CDR2 is SVGIG (reference sequence). This CDR3 is CAWSVLARTDTQYF. The CDR3 DNA sequence: TGTGCCTGGAGTGTACTAGCGAGGACAGATACGCAGTATTTT.

The gene calls are TRBV7-9 and TRBJ2-7, with 7 bases lining up with TRBD1. The CDR3 sequence is 15 residues long. CDR1 and CDR2 (germline): SEHNR, FQNEAQ (reference sequence). The V segment lost 4 bases and the J segment 7 bases; nucleotides outside the gene matches: 13. CDR3: CASSSTGPGFKEQYF. CDR3 nucleotide sequence: TGTGCCAGCAGCTCGACAGGGCCTGGATTTAAAGAGCAGTACTTC.

The chain has TRBV2 and TRBJ2-7; D possibly uses TRBD1 or TRBD2 (5 bases each). The V end was cut by 6 bases, the J end by 2 bases, with 11 bases between. This CDR3 region has 13 residues. Germline V gives CDR1 SNHLY, CDR2 FYNNEI. The CDR3 nucleotides read TGTGCCAGCAGGGGACGGCCAACCTACGAGCAGTACTTC. Encoded protein: CASRGRPTYEQYF.

This sequence joins TRBV11-3 and TRBJ2-3, with 12 bases aligning to TRBD2. CDR1 is SGHNT, CDR2 YENEEA, per germline. The trim removed 1 base at V and 4 bases at J, leaving 6 bases unmatched. The CDR3 is made up of 17 amino acids. The CDR3 DNA reads as TGTGCCAGCAGCTTAGGACTAGCGGGGGAATGGCCAGATACGCAGTATTTT. Translation gives CASSLGLAGEWPDTQYF.

This clone was seen more than once but under ten times. The V call is TRBV4-1, the J call TRBJ1-2, with TRBD1 as a possible D gene (5 bases). Trimming left V 0 bases short and J 6 bases short, with 11 bases between. Germline V CDR1 and CDR2: MGHRA, YSYEKL. The CDR3 consists of 14 residues. Written as DNA, the CDR3 is TGCGCCAGCAGCCAAGACTCAGGGTTCCATGGCTACACCTTC. Protein product: CASSQDSGFHGYTF.

The chain uses TRBV19 and TRBJ2-4, with 11 bases aligning to TRBD2. Trimming took 5 bases from V and 0 from J; bases not matched to a gene: 12. This CDR3 has 19 amino acids. Germline assignment: CDR1 LNHDA and CDR2 SQIVND (reference sequence). The CDR3 loop reads CASSPRLAGRTVAKNIQYF. DNA for the CDR3: TGTGCCAGTAGTCCCCGACTAGCGGGACGGACTGTAGCCAAAAACATTCAGTACTTC.

The rearrangement joins TRBV5-4 to TRBJ1-1; 7 bases map to TRBD1. The CDR3 extends over 14 amino acids. V was pared by 4 bases and J by 0 bases, with 3 bases of the junction left unmatched. The germline gives CDR1 SGHNT, CDR2 YYREEE (reference sequence). The CDR3: CASSLDRLNTEAFF. The CDR3 DNA sequence: TGTGCCAGCAGCCTGGACAGGTTGAACACTGAAGCTTTCTTT.